The clone carrying this TCR beta chain was seen only once. What it binds is not known. These data are taken from a study of T cell responses to AZD1222 COVID-19 vaccine. Study-level points and caveats: Regions 160-218 and 743-854 dominated among vaccine-associated CD4 TCRs spanning spike.

V was shortened by 4 bases and J by 3 bases, with 11 bases between the two germline ends. The CDR3 is made up of 14 amino acids. CDR1 and CDR2 from the germline V gene are SGHRS and YFSETQ. Sequencing was performed with immunoSEQ multiplex PCR; in TCRdb, only in-frame clones are kept and a portion is missing. The table records 120,000 to 150,000 clones, 89% of them present only once. Source: peripheral blood, taken on day 0 of AZD1222 vaccination. V and J are TRBV5-1 and TRBJ1-5; D remains unclear. The sequence was collected from an adult in good health. The CDR3 region is CASSDGRTNQPQHF. The CDR3 DNA is TGCGCCAGCAGCGACGGGAGGACCAATCAGCCCCAGCATTTT.